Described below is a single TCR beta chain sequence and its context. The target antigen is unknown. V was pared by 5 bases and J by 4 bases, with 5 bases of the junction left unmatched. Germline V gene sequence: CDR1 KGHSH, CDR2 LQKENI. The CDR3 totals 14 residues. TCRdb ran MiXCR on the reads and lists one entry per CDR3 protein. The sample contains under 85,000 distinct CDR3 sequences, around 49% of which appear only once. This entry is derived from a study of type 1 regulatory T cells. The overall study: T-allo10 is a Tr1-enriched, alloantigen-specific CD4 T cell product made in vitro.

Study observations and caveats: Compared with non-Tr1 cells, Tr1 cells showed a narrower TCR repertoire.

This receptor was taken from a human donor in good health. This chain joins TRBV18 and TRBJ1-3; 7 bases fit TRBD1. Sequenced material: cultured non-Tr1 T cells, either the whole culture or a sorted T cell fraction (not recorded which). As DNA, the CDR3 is TGTGCCAGCTCAGCGGACAGGCGGGGAAACACCATATATTTT. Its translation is CASSADRRGNTIYF.